This TCR beta chain was identified during a study of cytomegalovirus exposure and HLA in healthy donors. Study summary: The same platform as the roughly 630 first-cohort repertoires was used for the 95 to 150 validation repertoires, a later analysis reported. Study-level results: Published work reported that the classifier diagnosed cytomegalovirus status with high specificity and sensitivity. Most TCR sequences proved rare, with some public TCRs found in many donors.

It was the roughly 110-subject validation cohort, separate from the roughly 700-subject first cohort, to which the donors belonged. The CDR3 sequence is 14 residues long. Trimming cost V 3 bases and J 4 bases, with 10 bases left between them. Germline CDR1 is SGHNT and CDR2 is YYREEE (reference sequence). Here immunoSEQ multiplex PCR was the method, and the copy in TCRdb shows in-frame clones only, minus some. The sample consists of about 120,000 clones, around 86% of them appearing once. Comments on this clone: What it binds is unknown.

The chain links TRBV5-4 to TRBJ2-2, with TRBD1 as a possible D gene (6 bases). The sequencing sample was made of PBMCs. This receptor was identified in a man aged 18 to 30 in good health and CMV-seronegative. CDR3 protein: CASSSWTATGELFF. The CDR3 bases are TGTGCCAGCAGCTCCTGGACAGCCACCGGGGAGCTGTTTTTT.